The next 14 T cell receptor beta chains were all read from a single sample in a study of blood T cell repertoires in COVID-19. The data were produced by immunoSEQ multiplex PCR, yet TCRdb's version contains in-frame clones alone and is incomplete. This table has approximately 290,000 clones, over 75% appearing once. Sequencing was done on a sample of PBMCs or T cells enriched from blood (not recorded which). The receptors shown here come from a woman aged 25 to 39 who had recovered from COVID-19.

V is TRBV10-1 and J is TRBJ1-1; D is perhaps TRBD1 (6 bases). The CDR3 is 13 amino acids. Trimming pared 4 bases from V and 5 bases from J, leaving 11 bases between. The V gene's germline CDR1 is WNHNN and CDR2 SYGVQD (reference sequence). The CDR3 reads CASSGRGRTEAFF. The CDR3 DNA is TGCGCCAGCAGTGGCAGGGGCCGGACTGAAGCTTTCTTT.

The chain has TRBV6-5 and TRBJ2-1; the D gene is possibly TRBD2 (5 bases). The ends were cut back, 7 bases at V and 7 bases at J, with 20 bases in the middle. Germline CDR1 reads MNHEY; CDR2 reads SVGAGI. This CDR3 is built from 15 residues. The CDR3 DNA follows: TGTGCCAGCACTTTACCGGGAACCCCGGGAAATGAGCAGTTCTTC. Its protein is CASTLPGTPGNEQFF.

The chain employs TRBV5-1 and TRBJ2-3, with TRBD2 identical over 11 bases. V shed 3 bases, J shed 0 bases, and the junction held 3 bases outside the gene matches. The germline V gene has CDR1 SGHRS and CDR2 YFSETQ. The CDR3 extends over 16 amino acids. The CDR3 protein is CASSSGTSGSTDTQYF. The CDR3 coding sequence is TGCGCCAGCAGCTCCGGGACTAGCGGTAGCACAGATACGCAGTATTTT.

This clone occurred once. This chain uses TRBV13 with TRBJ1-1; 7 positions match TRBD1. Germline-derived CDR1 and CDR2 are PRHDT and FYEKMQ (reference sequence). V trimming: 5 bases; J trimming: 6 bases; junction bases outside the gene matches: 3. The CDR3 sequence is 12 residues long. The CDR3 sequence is CASSTGQSEAFF. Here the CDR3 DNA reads TGTGCCAGCAGCACGGGACAGTCTGAAGCTTTCTTT.

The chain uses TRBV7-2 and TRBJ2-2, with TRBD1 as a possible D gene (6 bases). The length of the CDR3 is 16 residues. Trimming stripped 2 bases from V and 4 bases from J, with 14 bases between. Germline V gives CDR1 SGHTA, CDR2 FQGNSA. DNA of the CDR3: TGTGCCAGCAGCTTAAGTTCAGGGGCCCGCACCGGGGAGCTGTTTTTT. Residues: CASSLSSGARTGELFF. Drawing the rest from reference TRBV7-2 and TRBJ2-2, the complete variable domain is GAGVSQSPSNKVTEKGKDVELRCDPISGHTALYWYRQSLGQGLEFLIYFQGNSAPDKSGLPSDRFSAERTGGSVSTLTIQRTQQEDSAVYLCASSLSSGARTGELFFGEGSRLTVL.

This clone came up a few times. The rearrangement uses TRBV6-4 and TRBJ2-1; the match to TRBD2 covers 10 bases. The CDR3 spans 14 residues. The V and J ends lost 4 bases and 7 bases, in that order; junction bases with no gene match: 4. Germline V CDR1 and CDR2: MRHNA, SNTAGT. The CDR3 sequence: CASSAETSGNEQFF. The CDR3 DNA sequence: TGTGCCAGCAGTGCCGAGACTAGCGGGAATGAGCAGTTCTTC.

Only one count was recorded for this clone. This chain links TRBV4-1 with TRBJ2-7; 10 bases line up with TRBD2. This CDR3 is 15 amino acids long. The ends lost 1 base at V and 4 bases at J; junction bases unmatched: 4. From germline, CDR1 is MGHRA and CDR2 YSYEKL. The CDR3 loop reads CASSQGLAGAYEQYF. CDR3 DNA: TGCGCCAGCAGCCAAGGGCTAGCGGGAGCATACGAGCAGTACTTC.

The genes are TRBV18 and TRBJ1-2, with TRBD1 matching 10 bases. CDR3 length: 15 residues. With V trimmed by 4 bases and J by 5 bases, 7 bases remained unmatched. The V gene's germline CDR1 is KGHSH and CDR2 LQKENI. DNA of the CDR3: TGTGCCAGCTCACTCACCGGGACAGGGGATTATGGCTACACCTTC. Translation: CASSLTGTGDYGYTF.

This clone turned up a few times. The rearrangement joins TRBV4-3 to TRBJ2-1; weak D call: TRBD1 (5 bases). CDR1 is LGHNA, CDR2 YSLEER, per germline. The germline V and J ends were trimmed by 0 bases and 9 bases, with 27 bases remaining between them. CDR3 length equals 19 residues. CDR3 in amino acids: CASSQEILFSDTRRVEQFF. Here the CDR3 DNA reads TGCGCCAGCAGCCAAGAAATACTTTTTTCGGACACGCGGAGAGTTGAGCAGTTCTTC.

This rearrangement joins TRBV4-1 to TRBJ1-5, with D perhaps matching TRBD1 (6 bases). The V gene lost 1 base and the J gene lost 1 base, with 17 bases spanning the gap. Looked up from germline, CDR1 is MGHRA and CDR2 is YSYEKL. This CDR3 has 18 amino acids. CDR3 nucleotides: TGCGCCAGCAGCCAAGGTGGCAGGGGTATCTTAAGCAATCAGCCCCAGCATTTT. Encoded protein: CASSQGGRGILSNQPQHF.

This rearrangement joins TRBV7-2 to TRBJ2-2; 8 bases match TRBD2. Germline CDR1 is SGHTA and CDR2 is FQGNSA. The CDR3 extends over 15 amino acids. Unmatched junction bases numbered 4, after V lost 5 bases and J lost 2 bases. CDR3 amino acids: CASSPTSVNTGELFF. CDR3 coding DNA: TGTGCCAGCAGCCCGACTAGCGTAAACACCGGGGAGCTGTTTTTT.

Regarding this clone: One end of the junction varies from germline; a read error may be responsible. CDR3 nucleotide sequence: TGTGCTAGCAGCTTACGGGGGGCGGATGAGCAGTTCTTC. Its protein product is CASSLRGADEQFF. The chain joins TRBV7-7 to TRBJ2-1, with a possible D match to TRBD2 (7 bases). CDR1 and CDR2 (germline): SSHAT, FNYEAQ (reference sequence). There are 13 residues in the CDR3.

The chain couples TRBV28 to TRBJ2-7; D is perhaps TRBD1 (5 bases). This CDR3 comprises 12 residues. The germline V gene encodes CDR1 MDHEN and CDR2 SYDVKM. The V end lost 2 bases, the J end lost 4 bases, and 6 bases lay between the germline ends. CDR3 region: CASSLRGYEQYF. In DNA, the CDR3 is TGTGCCAGCAGTTTAAGGGGATACGAGCAGTACTTC.

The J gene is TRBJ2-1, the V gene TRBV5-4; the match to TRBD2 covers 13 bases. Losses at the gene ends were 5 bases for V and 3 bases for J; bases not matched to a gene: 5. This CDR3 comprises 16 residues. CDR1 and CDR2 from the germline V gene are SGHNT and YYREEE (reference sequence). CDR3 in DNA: TGTGCCAGCAGTAGACTAGCGGGAGGCAACTACAATGAGCAGTTCTTC. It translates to CASSRLAGGNYNEQFF.